The clone carrying this T cell receptor beta chain was observed a few times. Authors' data handling: Nucleated cell number was recorded as an estimate derived from reference gene primer amplification. Libraries were prepared by immunoSEQ multiplex PCR; TCRdb keeps only in-frame clonotypes and omits some of them. That table is the source of V, J and clone size, and D and trimming were worked out from the DNA. In the table there are roughly 62,000 clones, roughly 80% of which are singletons. This sample was taken from a study of blood T cell repertoires in COVID-19. About the study: The United States, Italy and Spain provided the acute and convalescent COVID-19 samples. Sources were T cells, B-cell-depleted T cells, or PBMCs; the material itself was cDNA or gDNA.

Sample: peripheral blood. This clonotype was sampled from a woman of 80 years or more with active or convalescent COVID-19.

DNA for the CDR3: TGCGCCACCCAAATCCAGCCAGGGAACACTGAAGCTTTCTTT. Protein sequence: CATQIQPGNTEAFF. This sequence joins TRBV5-1 and TRBJ1-1; D gene uncertain. The CDR3 length is 14 residues. V was trimmed by 9 bases and J by 1 base, leaving 16 bases between them. Looked up from germline, CDR1 is SGHRS and CDR2 is YFSETQ.